This T cell receptor beta chain was identified in a study of T and B cells in COVID-19 patients. At the level of the study: Critical illness requiring mechanical ventilation or extracorporeal membrane oxygenation affected about 60% of the 20 active-infection patients.

Blood genomic DNA input for TRB amplification was roughly 230-550 ng. Broader study findings: No sequencing was yet done of CD4+, regulatory or CD8+ subsets, or of SARS-CoV-2-responsive or tetramer+ sorted cells. In COVID-19 patients, T cell receptor beta variable and joining gene use was reportedly strongly skewed. Highly clonal in active COVID-19, TRB repertoires exceeded healthy-donor diversity and richness at recovery.

This CDR3 has 15 residues. The junction had 7 bases not matched to a gene; V was cut back by 6 bases and J by 6 bases. BIOMED2 TRB-A/B primer pools were used in multiplex TRB PCR. TCRdb re-called the multiplex PCR reads with MiXCR, one entry per CDR3 protein. The sample gives thousands of distinct CDR3 sequences, approximately 26% of which show up once; 15% to 20% is in the top ten. Details on this clonotype: Its antigen is still unknown.

This clonotype originated in a human donor with active COVID-19. V and J are TRBV12-3 or TRBV12-4 and TRBJ2-3, with 12 bases lining up with TRBD2. Input material: blood. Written as DNA, the CDR3 is TGTGCCAGCAGCAGCCTAGCGGGGGGGCTGGATACGCAGTATTTT. It yields the protein CASSSLAGGLDTQYF.